This T cell receptor (beta chain) was obtained from a study of CXCR3-negative and CXCR3-positive naive CD8 T cells. TRB cDNA was prepared as libraries by UMI-labeled 5' RACE. TCRdb re-called the 5' RACE reads; one entry per CDR3 protein, DNA not given. The table gives tens of thousands of distinct CDR3 sequences; the top ten clones make up approximately 0.99% of it. Details on this clonotype: The antigen is undetermined.

Germline-derived CDR1 and CDR2 are SQVTM and ANQGSEA. The CDR3 runs 15 residues. General observations from the study: Similarly elevated diversity marked both naive subsets, with memory CD8+ cells showing far lower diversity. The naive subsets expressed comparable surface CD5, and the authors inferred TCR strength from TRB CDR3 properties. CXCR3-positive naive cells carried more hydrophobic TRB CDR3s than CXCR3-negative ones.

This receptor was identified in a human donor in good health. Some clones in this sample may be carry-over from other donors' samples. The V and J genes are TRBV29-1 and TRBJ1-2. The sample comprised naive CXCR3- CD8+ T cells from blood. This sample's subset: CD45RO-CCR7+CD27+CD95- naive CD8+ T cells lacking CXCR3 (TNR3-). CDR3 sequence: CSVEDPREGNYGYTF.